The sequence of this TCR beta chain was determined in a study of T cells in Graves' hyperthyroidism and ophthalmopathy. Whole-study findings and limits: Also found in blood were most expanded thyroid clonotypes above 0.001. Ophthalmopathy and stable hyperthyroidism were told apart by a 13 V-J model.

Germline assignment: CDR1 LGHDT and CDR2 YNNKEL (reference sequence). The CDR3 consists of 17 residues. V shed 3 bases and J shed 2 bases, with 19 bases lying between them. Amplification yielded TCR beta CDR3 regions, with RNA transcripts as the source. First-round RT-PCR of the TCR CDR3 relied on the HTBI primer set. Via MiXCR, TCRdb re-called the multiplex PCR reads, giving one row per CDR3 protein. The profile covers hundreds of thousands of distinct CDR3 sequences, with 13% to 15% appearing a single time and 9.5% to 15% taken by the ten largest. Comments on this clonotype: Its antigen is still unknown.

Sample: blood. The rearrangement joins TRBV3-1 to TRBJ2-5; a possible D gene is TRBD2 (5 bases). The sequence came from a woman aged 45 to 65 with Graves' ophthalmopathy. This chain's CDR3 is CASSHEVVGASQETQYF. DNA for the CDR3: TGTGCCAGCAGCCATGAGGTCGTGGGAGCTTCGCAAGAGACCCAGTACTTC.